The rows below give T cell receptor beta chains drawn from one sample of a study of blood T cell repertoires in COVID-19. The repertoire was sequenced with immunoSEQ multiplex PCR; TCRdb's copy has only in-frame clones and lacks some. The repertoire consists of 90,000 to 100,000 clones, with approximately 90% occurring once and the leading ten covering about 4.2%. Sequencing was performed on peripheral blood. The source is a man between 65 and 85 years old with acute or convalescent COVID-19. CDR3s include the opening cysteine and the closing phenylalanine or tryptophan. The D gene is left open where the match is weak. Clone size, where shown, is once, few, many, or a class for clones that have expanded.

TRBJ2-7 TRBV11-3 TRBD1 NA CASSLDSTGANEQYF TGTGCCAGCAGCTTAGACAGCACAGGGGCAAACGAGCAGTACTTC
TRBJ2-3 TRBV11-3 NA NA CASSLGVERADTQYF TGTGCCAGCAGCTTAGGCGTGGAGAGGGCAGATACGCAGTATTTT
TRBJ1-1 TRBV6-1 NA NA CASSEMTGKEAFF TGTGCCAGCAGTGAAATGACAGGAAAAGAAGCTTTCTTT
TRBJ1-6 TRBV28 TRBD1 few CASIPTGGHSPLHF TGTGCCAGCATCCCAACAGGGGGACATTCACCCCTCCACTTT
TRBJ1-2 TRBV2 NA NA CASSMTEGQGYTF TGTGCCAGCAGTATGACAGAAGGGCAAGGCTACACCTTC
TRBJ2-1 TRBV28 NA NA CASRERASYNEQFF TGTGCCAGCAGGGAGAGGGCGTCCTACAATGAGCAGTTCTTC
TRBJ1-2 TRBV5-4 TRBD1 NA CASSFPQPGTGGNYSGYTF TGTGCCAGCAGCTTTCCCCAGCCCGGGACAGGGGGCAACTATTCAGGCTACACCTTC
TRBJ1-3 TRBV18 NA NA CASSPRGRILENTIYF TGTGCCAGCTCACCACGGGGGCGAATTCTTGAAAACACCATATATTTT
TRBJ2-5 TRBV19 TRBD2 NA CASRTSGGETQYF TGTGCCAGCCGAACTAGCGGGGGAGAGACCCAGTACTTC
TRBJ2-2 TRBV5-5 NA NA CASSLAGWTGELFF TGTGCCAGCAGCTTGGCCGGGTGGACCGGGGAGCTGTTTTTT
TRBJ1-4 TRBV19 NA NA CASSPEVPNEKLFF TGTGCCAGTAGCCCAGAGGTTCCTAATGAAAAACTGTTTTTT
TRBJ2-2 TRBV28 NA NA CASSLGQGNTGELFF TGTGCCAGCAGTTTAGGTCAGGGGAACACCGGGGAGCTGTTTTTT
TRBJ2-2 TRBV6-6 TRBD2 NA CASSYSSGGAAGELFF TGTGCCAGCAGTTATTCTAGCGGGGGGGCAGCCGGGGAGCTGTTTTTT
TRBJ2-1 TRBV5-1 TRBD2 NA CASSLTERGGYNEQFF TGCGCCAGCAGCTTGACGGAGCGGGGGGGCTACAATGAGCAGTTCTTC
TRBJ1-1 TRBV28 NA NA CASSLSGDTEAFF TGTGCCAGCAGTTTATCGGGTGACACTGAAGCTTTCTTT
TRBJ1-4 TRBV5-1 NA NA CASSSLAGSTNEKLFF TGCGCCAGCAGCTCGCTTGCGGGATCAACTAATGAAAAACTGTTTTTT
TRBJ2-7 TRBV2 TRBD2 NA CASSGGTSYEQYF TGTGCCAGCAGTGGCGGGACTAGCTACGAGCAGTACTTC
TRBJ2-1 TRBV28 NA once CASRSGTQILPNNEQFF TGTGCCAGCAGGTCCGGGACACAGATTCTCCCGAACAATGAGCAGTTCTTC
TRBJ2-1 TRBV13 TRBD1 NA CASSLARRTGDNEQFF TGTGCCAGCAGCTTAGCCCGCCGGACAGGGGACAATGAGCAGTTCTTC
TRBJ1-3 TRBV19 TRBD1 once CASSPGQGNTIYF TGTGCCAGTAGCCCGGGACAGGGAAACACCATATATTTT
TRBJ1-6 TRBV2 TRBD1 few CASSGDGQGLYSPLHF TGTGCCAGCAGTGGGGATGGACAGGGGTTGTATTCACCCCTCCACTTT
TRBJ2-3 TRBV19 NA once CASSISSQAPDTQYF TGTGCCAGTAGTATCTCAAGCCAGGCCCCAGATACGCAGTATTTT
TRBJ1-4 TRBV4-1 TRBD1 NA CASSQGKGQINEKLFF TGCGCCAGCAGCCAAGGAAAGGGACAGATTAATGAAAAACTGTTTTTT
TRBJ1-4 TRBV5-5 NA NA CASSLGLNEKLFF TGTGCCAGCAGCTTGGGCCTAAATGAAAAACTGTTTTTT
TRBJ2-6 TRBV27 NA NA CASRVLGSSGSGANVLTF TGTGCCAGCAGAGTCCTCGGAAGTTCGGGTTCTGGGGCCAACGTCCTGACTTTC
TRBJ1-4 TRBV10-3 NA few CAISNGQQNEKLFF TGTGCCATCAGCAATGGACAGCAAAATGAAAAACTGTTTTTT
TRBJ1-1 TRBV19 TRBD1 NA CASRDREEDTEAFF TGTGCCAGTAGGGACAGGGAGGAGGACACTGAAGCTTTCTTT
TRBJ2-2 TRBV29-1 NA NA CSVSPSNTGELFF TGCAGCGTTTCCCCCTCGAACACCGGGGAGCTGTTTTTT
TRBJ2-7 TRBV5-4 TRBD2 NA CASREGTSGVYEQYF TGTGCCAGCAGAGAGGGGACTAGCGGGGTCTACGAGCAGTACTTC
TRBJ1-6 TRBV7-9 TRBD1 NA CASSFTGQGGSPLHF TGTGCCAGCAGCTTCACGGGACAGGGCGGTTCACCCCTCCACTTT
TRBJ2-2 TRBV11-2 NA once CASSLNNNGGPTGELFF TGTGCCAGCAGCTTAAATAATAACGGGGGGCCCACCGGGGAGCTGTTTTTT
TRBJ2-5 TRBV19 TRBD1 NA CASTKTGGRETQYF TGTGCCAGTACCAAGACAGGGGGACGAGAGACCCAGTACTTC
TRBJ1-1 TRBV29-1 TRBD1 NA CSVAGGESTEAFF TGCAGCGTCGCAGGGGGTGAGAGCACTGAAGCTTTCTTT
TRBJ1-6 TRBV6-6 NA NA CASSLLDRRLSSPLHF TGTGCCAGCAGTCTATTGGACAGACGACTTAGTTCACCCCTCCACTTT
TRBJ2-5 TRBV7-2 TRBD2 NA CASSLELAGGRETQYF TGTGCCAGCAGCTTAGAACTAGCGGGGGGTCGGGAGACCCAGTACTTC
TRBJ2-1 TRBV6-5 NA NA CASTTQGSYNEQFF TGTGCCAGCACCACACAGGGCTCCTACAATGAGCAGTTCTTC
TRBJ2-1 TRBV3-1/TRBV3-2 TRBD1 NA CASSPTRTGGLGNEQFF TGTGCCAGCAGCCCGACAAGGACAGGGGGTTTGGGGAATGAGCAGTTCTTC
TRBJ1-2 TRBV5-6 TRBD1 NA CASSLWAGGSYGYTF TGTGCCAGCAGCTTGTGGGCAGGGGGTAGTTATGGCTACACCTTC
TRBJ1-5 TRBV7-2 NA few CASSRDSATNQPQHF TGTGCCAGCAGTCGTGACAGCGCCACCAATCAGCCCCAGCATTTT
TRBJ2-1 TRBV10-2 TRBD2 NA CASSLGSGADNEQFF TGCGCCAGCAGCCTCGGTAGCGGGGCGGACAATGAGCAGTTCTTC
TRBJ1-2 TRBV6-1 NA NA CASSEIGGPYGYTF TGTGCCAGCAGTGAAATTGGGGGCCCCTATGGCTACACCTTC
TRBJ1-2 TRBV30 NA NA CAQDADARGGYTF TGTGCACAAGACGCAGACGCACGGGGTGGCTACACCTTC
TRBJ1-4 TRBV7-9 TRBD1 NA CASSLDRGTEKLFF TGTGCCAGCAGCTTAGACAGGGGGACCGAAAAACTGTTTTTT
TRBJ2-2 TRBV6-5 TRBD1 NA CASGTGTGDTGELFF TGTGCCAGCGGGACGGGGACAGGGGACACCGGGGAGCTGTTTTTT
TRBJ2-7 TRBV20-1 TRBD1 NA CSASQQGPYEQYF TGCAGTGCTAGTCAACAGGGGCCCTACGAGCAGTACTTC
TRBJ1-1 TRBV28 NA NA CASTSPAGLNTEAFF TGTGCCAGCACGTCCCCTGCAGGGCTGAACACTGAAGCTTTCTTT
TRBJ2-5 TRBV15 TRBD2 NA CATSRAGGIQETQYF TGTGCCACCAGTAGAGCGGGGGGGATCCAAGAGACCCAGTACTTC
TRBJ1-4 TRBV4-2 TRBD1 NA CASSQSGTGNEKLFF TGTGCCAGCAGCCAATCCGGGACAGGGAATGAAAAACTGTTTTTT
TRBJ1-1 TRBV6-5 NA NA CASSPPTLDTEAFF TGTGCCAGCAGCCCCCCAACTTTGGACACTGAAGCTTTCTTT
TRBJ2-2 TRBV7-9 TRBD1 NA CASSLGDRVAGELFF TGTGCCAGCAGCTTGGGGGACAGGGTTGCCGGGGAGCTGTTTTTT
TRBJ2-1 TRBV28 NA NA CASSPENRDPVYKGNEQFF TGTGCCAGCAGTCCGGAGAACCGGGATCCCGTTTACAAGGGTAATGAGCAGTTCTTC
TRBJ1-5 TRBV6-5 TRBD1 few CASADRVQNQPQHF TGTGCCAGCGCAGACAGGGTGCAAAATCAGCCCCAGCATTTT
TRBJ1-3 TRBV4-1 NA NA CASSQVSVLSGNTIYF TGCGCCAGCAGCCAAGTGAGCGTCCTCTCTGGAAACACCATATATTTT
TRBJ1-2 TRBV5-4 NA NA CASSLAIDRFYGYTF TGTGCCAGCAGCTTAGCAATCGACAGGTTCTATGGCTACACCTTC
TRBJ2-6 TRBV7-2 TRBD1 NA CASSYRGYGANVLTF TGTGCCAGCAGCTACAGGGGTTATGGGGCCAACGTCCTGACTTTC
TRBJ1-2 TRBV5-1 NA once CASSLVENYGYTF TGCGCCAGCAGCTTGGTAGAGAACTATGGCTACACCTTC
TRBJ1-1 TRBV7-9 NA NA CASSPFGMNTEAFF TGTGCCAGCAGCCCCTTTGGCATGAACACTGAAGCTTTCTTT
TRBJ1-1 TRBV2 NA NA CASTNLVEKNTEAFF TGTGCCAGCACCAACCTGGTTGAGAAAAACACTGAAGCTTTCTTT
TRBJ2-7 TRBV9 TRBD1 NA CASSIGQGSEQYF TGTGCCAGCAGCATAGGACAGGGGTCCGAGCAGTACTTC
TRBJ1-2 TRBV18 TRBD1 NA CASSPYYPGQDFFYGYTF TGTGCCAGCTCACCCTATTACCCCGGACAGGATTTTTTCTATGGCTACACCTTC